This TCR beta chain originates from a study of tumor-infiltrating lymphocytes in primary liver carcinoma (dated by TCRdb to the late 2010s). Concerning the study at large: Roughly five patients with histopathologically diagnosed primary liver carcinoma underwent surgical resection in China between late 2015 and March 2016. Of the five patients (three men and two women, aged 30 to 69 years), four had hepatocellular carcinoma and one had combined HCC and intrahepatic cholangiocarcinoma. The tumors of the five patients were staged as T1-T3 N0M0, with maximum diameters ranging from roughly 4.2 to 10 cm. Each sample produced about 3.5 to 7.13 million productive TCRbeta reads, and read depth showed no significant difference between tissue types. TCRbeta repertoire sequencing, expression microarrays and whole-exome sequencing were combined in the study across five regions of each liver tumor, with adjacent normal tissue and blood also included. A total of approximately 35 specimens from 5 patients, comprising approximately 25 tumor regions, 5 adjacent noncancerous liver tissues and 5 peripheral blood samples, were covered by TCRbeta repertoire sequencing. Repertoires from technical replicates were highly reproducible, with mean shared-clone rates roughly 0.87 and correlation coefficients above 0.95. General findings and caveats noted by the study authors: Only five patients were included in the study, and the authors note that the findings should be validated in a larger study. Compared with blood, tumors had a significantly larger share of the repertoire taken up by the top 250 clones (p = 0.039). Repertoire overlap was found to be higher between tumor regions (mean about 35%) than between tumor-adjacent (about 17%) or tumor-blood (about 14%) pairs, consistent with antigen-driven expansion. Because the samples were bulk and unsorted, CD4+ and CD8+ T cell repertoires could not be compared. Because sequencing covered only the TCR beta chain and unpaired alpha chains were not captured, true repertoire diversity is likely underestimated.

Many counts were recorded for this clonotype. Its antigen is unknown. Base quality data are lacking; no much larger clone is found one base away. Blood RNA was extracted from unsorted whole blood with TRIzol reagent; germline DNA came from the DNeasy Blood & Tissue kit. Chronic HBV infection was present in the patients, and the patients were treatment-naive at sampling. Roughly 4 milliliters of peripheral blood were collected into K2EDTA tubes before surgery. Reading from cysteine to phenylalanine, the CDR3 counts 15 amino acids. Only the CDR3 portion is preserved as DNA: 45 bases, with reading frame beginning at the first base. V was cut back by 4 bases and J by 0 bases, leaving a gap of 12 bases between them. CDR1 and CDR2, looked up from the germline V gene (reference sequence), are SGHNT and YYREEE. Using a constant-region primer and ProtoScript II reverse transcriptase, TCRbeta-specific cDNA was reverse-transcribed from about 460 ng total RNA. Three nested multiplex PCR rounds, following a slightly modified ARM-PCR procedure, were used to build the TCRbeta libraries. Each of the first two PCR rounds ran for approximately 11 cycles using multiplex TRBV1-TRBV30 forward primers together with a Cbeta reverse primer. Sample barcodes and Illumina adapters were added in a final 25-cycle PCR with Deep VentR polymerase. Before sequencing, amplicons of 200-500 bp were gel-purified using a QIAquick gel extraction kit. The TCRbeta amplicons were sequenced with 250-bp paired-end reads on an Illumina HiSeq 2500. The original methods were these. Reads were quality-trimmed with Trimmomatic v0.33, and paired reads were merged with FLASH v1.2.11 to recover full CDR3 sequences. V, D and J germline segments were assigned to the rearranged TCRbeta sequences using MiGEC v1.2.1b. Clonotype statistics and Shannon-Wiener diversity indices were computed with VDJtools v1.0.0. Except for diversity analysis, only each sample's 250 most abundant clonotypes were used in subsequent analyses to reduce sampling bias. TCRdb redid the processing of the public reads, applying fastp at Q25 and MiXCR, and retained in-frame beta chains. For every CDR3 protein sequence, its rows merge into one entry that carries the most common genes and DNA. TCRdb's processing, not the study's, gives the V and J calls here. For this sample the table gives 200,000 or so distinct CDR3 sequences, of which about 65% were detected only once. Of the sample, approximately 6.5% is held by the ten largest clones.

The chain is made from TRBV5-4 and TRBJ2-3; 6 matching bases give a weak D call of TRBD1. The clonotype originates from a woman in her sixties or seventies with primary liver carcinoma and hepatitis B virus infection. Sequenced input: peripheral blood. The nucleotide sequence reads as follows: TGTGCCAGCAGCCAAGGACAGACTAGCACAGATACGCAGTATTTT. It specifies CASSQGQTSTDTQYF.